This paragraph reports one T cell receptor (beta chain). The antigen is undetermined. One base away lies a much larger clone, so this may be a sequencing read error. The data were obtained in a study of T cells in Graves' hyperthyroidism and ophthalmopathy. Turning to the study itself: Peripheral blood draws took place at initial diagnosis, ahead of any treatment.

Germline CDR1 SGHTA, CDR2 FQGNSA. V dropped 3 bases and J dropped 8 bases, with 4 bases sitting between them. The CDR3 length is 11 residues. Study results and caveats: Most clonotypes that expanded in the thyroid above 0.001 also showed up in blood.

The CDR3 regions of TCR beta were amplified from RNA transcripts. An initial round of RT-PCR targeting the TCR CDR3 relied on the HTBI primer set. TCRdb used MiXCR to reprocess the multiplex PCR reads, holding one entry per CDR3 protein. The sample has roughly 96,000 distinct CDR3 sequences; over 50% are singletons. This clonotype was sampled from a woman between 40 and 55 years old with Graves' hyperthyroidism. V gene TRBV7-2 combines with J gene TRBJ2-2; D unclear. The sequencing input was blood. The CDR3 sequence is CASSFGGELFF. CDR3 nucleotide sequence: TGTGCCAGCAGCTTTGGAGGGGAGCTGTTTTTT.